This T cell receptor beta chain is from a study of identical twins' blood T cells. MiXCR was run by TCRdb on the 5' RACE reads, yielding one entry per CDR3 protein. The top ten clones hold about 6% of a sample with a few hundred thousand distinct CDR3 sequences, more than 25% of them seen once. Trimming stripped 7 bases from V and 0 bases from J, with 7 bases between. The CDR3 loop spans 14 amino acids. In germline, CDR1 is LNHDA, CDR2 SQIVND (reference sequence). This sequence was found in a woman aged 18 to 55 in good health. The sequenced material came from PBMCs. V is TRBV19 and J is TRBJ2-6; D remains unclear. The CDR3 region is CASNKYSGANVLTF. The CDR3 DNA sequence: TGTGCCAGTAATAAGTACTCTGGGGCCAACGTCCTGACTTTC.